Listed below are T cell receptor beta chains from one sample, sequenced in a study of cytomegalovirus exposure and HLA in healthy donors. Sequenced by immunoSEQ multiplex PCR; TCRdb stores in-frame clones only, minus some. The data show under 150,000 clones, 60% to 80% seen once. Sequences were obtained from PBMCs. These receptors came from a man aged 50 to 59 in good health and CMV-seronegative. Both conserved end residues are part of each CDR3. Fields, in order: CDR3 length, J gene, V gene, CDR3 protein.

>16|TRBJ2-7|TRBV18
CASSRNRDSINYEQYF
>15|TRBJ2-2|TRBV5-1
CASSGGQGATGELFF
>13|TRBJ1-1|TRBV4-3
CASSQAPGRDAFF
>16|TRBJ2-6|TRBV6-1
CASSEVGQVRANVLTF
>15|TRBJ2-3|TRBV6-5
CASSPDLESTDTQYF
>15|TRBJ1-5|TRBV6-6
CASSDRDRGNQPQHF
>15|TRBJ1-1|TRBV6-1
CASRSDLLRGTEAFF
>12|TRBJ2-7|TRBV28
CASSLSFYEQYF
>15|TRBJ1-1|TRBV30
CAWSKAGTGNTEAFF
>17|TRBJ2-1|TRBV9
CASSVERTSGTHNEQFF
>15|TRBJ2-5|TRBV7-9
CASMTKRRHGETQYF
>13|TRBJ2-1|TRBV28
CASGLAFYNEQFF